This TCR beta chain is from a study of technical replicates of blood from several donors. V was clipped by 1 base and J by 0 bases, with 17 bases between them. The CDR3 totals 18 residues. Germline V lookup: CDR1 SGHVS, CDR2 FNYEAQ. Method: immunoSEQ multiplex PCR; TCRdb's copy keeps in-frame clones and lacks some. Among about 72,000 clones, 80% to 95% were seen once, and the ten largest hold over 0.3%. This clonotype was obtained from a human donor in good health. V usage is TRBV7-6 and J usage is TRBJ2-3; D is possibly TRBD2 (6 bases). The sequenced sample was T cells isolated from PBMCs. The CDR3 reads CASSLVGWRDSSTDTQYF. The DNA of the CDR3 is TGTGCCAGCAGCTTAGTTGGTTGGCGGGACTCTAGCACAGATACGCAGTATTTT.